The rows below give T cell receptor beta chains drawn from one sample of a study of early T cells in non-severe SARS-CoV-2 infection. TCRdb recomputed calls from the 5' RACE reads with MiXCR, one row per CDR3 protein. In the table there are some 91,000 distinct CDR3 sequences, roughly 13% of which are singletons. Sequenced sample: whole blood. The receptors were sampled from an adult who was a healthcare worker with PCR-confirmed SARS-CoV-2 infection or an uninfected control (not recorded which). Each CDR3 is given with its conserved first and last residue. D genes are given only for firm matches.

D	length	J	V	CDR3
TRBD1	14	TRBJ1-1	TRBV15	CATDSRDRSTEAFF
TRBD1	14	TRBJ1-2	TRBV29-1	CSVVLQGRKDGYTF
TRBD1	14	TRBJ1-6	TRBV20-1	CSAKTGLGNSPLHF
-	12	TRBJ1-4	TRBV29-1	CSVSEQGRELFF
TRBD1	16	TRBJ1-5	TRBV12-3/TRBV12-4	CASRDEGQGGKGPQHF
-	13	TRBJ2-3	TRBV7-2	CASSSDRGYTQYF
-	15	TRBJ1-4	TRBV27	CASSLTQGSWEKLFF
-	11	TRBJ1-3	TRBV29-1	CSVSSGNTIYF
-	19	TRBJ1-5	TRBV5-8	CASSLVVTFRSVSNQPQHF
-	14	TRBJ1-2	TRBV28	CASTLQGLNYGYTF
-	15	TRBJ1-3	TRBV9	CASSNNLLSGNTIYF
TRBD1	17	TRBJ2-3	TRBV18	CASSLPRSHRDSDTQYF
-	15	TRBJ1-5	TRBV2	CASSLVEGSNQPQHF
TRBD1	15	TRBJ1-2	TRBV11-2	CASSHGTGGSVGYTF
-	12	TRBJ1-5	TRBV6-2/TRBV6-3	CASSYGREPQHF
-	11	TRBJ1-2	TRBV6-5	CASSSGEGYTF
-	11	TRBJ2-7	TRBV3-1	CASSTEYEQYF